The present T cell receptor (beta chain) was sequenced within a study of shared clonotypes between healthy human individuals. Assay: immunoSEQ multiplex PCR; the TCRdb copy retains only in-frame clones and omits some. The table lists approximately 1.9 million clones, just over 90% of them singletons. Trimming pared 3 bases from V and 6 bases from J, leaving 18 bases between. CDR1 and CDR2 (germline): MNHEY, SMNVEV (reference sequence). The CDR3 length is 16 residues. General study results and limits: Naive subsets generally exceeded memory subsets in estimated richness.

It was CD45RO-negative cells, positively selected for CCR7, that made up naive CD8 cells, with terminally differentiated effector memory CD45RA+ cells excluded. As for this clone: Its specificity is not known.

The sequenced material came from naive CD8+ T cells from PBMCs. The V gene is TRBV27, the J gene TRBJ2-1; D is perhaps TRBD2 (6 bases). This TCR was recovered from a man between 18 and 29 years old in good health. Some clones in this sample may be carry-over from other donors' samples. CDR3 DNA sequence: TGTGCCAGCAGTTTTATGGGTCAGGGAGGTGTCAATGAGCAGTTCTTC. Amino acid sequence: CASSFMGQGGVNEQFF.